These 22 T cell receptor beta chains originate from one sample sequenced in a study of blood T cell repertoires in COVID-19. Only in-frame clones appear in the TCRdb table, and some are missing; sequencing was by immunoSEQ multiplex PCR. Of 450,000 or so clones in the sample, roughly 90% were seen once. The sample consisted of peripheral blood. The source of these receptors is a woman aged 40 to 50 with COVID-19, enrolled during active disease.

The chain recombines TRBV19 with TRBJ1-3, with TRBD1 matching over 7 bases. Germline V lookup: CDR1 LNHDA, CDR2 SQIVND (reference sequence). Trimming at V came to 6 bases and at J to 0 bases, leaving 5 bases not matched to a gene. This CDR3 comprises 15 residues. CDR3 coding DNA: TGTGCCAGTAGCATGGACAGGTTCTCTGGAAACACCATATATTTT. Translated, it gives CASSMDRFSGNTIYF.

In the case of this clone: Different DNA sequences within this sample yield the same CDR3. The chain employs TRBV28 and TRBJ1-3; D gene ambiguous. The V gene's germline CDR1 is MDHEN and CDR2 SYDVKM. This CDR3 has 13 residues. The V gene lost 2 bases and the J gene lost 0 bases, with 2 bases spanning the gap. For the CDR3, the DNA is TGTGCCAGCAGTTTACTCTCTGGAAACACCATATATTTT. It specifies CASSLLSGNTIYF.

The chain couples TRBV9 to TRBJ1-6, with D hard to call. CDR1 SGDLS and CDR2 YYNGEE come from the germline V gene. The length of the CDR3 is 15 residues. V was shortened by 0 bases and J by 8 bases, with 12 bases between the two germline ends. In nucleotides, the CDR3 is TGTGCCAGCAGCGTAGCTGGAGGTTGGGATTCACCCCTCCACTTT. It yields the protein CASSVAGGWDSPLHF.

The count of this clone is one. The chain is built from TRBV4-3 and TRBJ2-5; D is unresolved. The germline gives CDR1 LGHNA, CDR2 YSLEER. The length of the CDR3 is 14 residues. Trimming took 0 bases from V and 5 from J, leaving 10 bases between them. The CDR3 DNA sequence: TGCGCCAGCAGCCAAGACAGAAGAGGCGAGACCCAGTACTTC. Protein: CASSQDRRGETQYF.

This CDR3 is CASASGGGYGYTF. CDR3 DNA: TGTGCCAGCGCCAGTGGAGGAGGGTATGGCTACACCTTC. This sequence joins TRBV5-5 and TRBJ1-2; no definite D call. This CDR3 contains 13 residues. V shed 7 bases and J shed 5 bases, with 15 bases lying between them. Looked up from germline, CDR1 is SGHKS and CDR2 is YYEKEE (reference sequence).

The chain links TRBV7-2 to TRBJ2-3; 9 bases map to TRBD2. The CDR3 has 16 amino acids. V was clipped by 2 bases and J by 4 bases; unmatched bases: 7. The germline gives CDR1 SGHTA, CDR2 FQGNSA. CDR3 protein: CASSLRVAGASDTQYF. In nucleotides, the CDR3 is TGTGCCAGCAGCTTAAGAGTAGCGGGAGCATCAGATACGCAGTATTTT.

This sequence joins TRBV4-3 and TRBJ2-7, with 9 bases aligning to TRBD1. With 4 bases clipped from V and 9 bases from J, the junction kept 7 bases outside the gene matches. CDR1 is LGHNA and CDR2 is YSLEER in the germline V gene. This CDR3 has 13 residues. The CDR3 reads CASSPGTGLMQYF. The CDR3 DNA sequence: TGCGCCAGCAGCCCGGGGACAGGGCTAATGCAGTACTTC.

Only a few counts were recorded for this clone. The gene calls are TRBV6-2 or TRBV6-3 and TRBJ1-5, with D possibly TRBD1 on 6 matching bases. CDR1 and CDR2 from the germline V gene are MNHEY and SVGEGT. The ends were cut back, 5 bases at V and 4 bases at J, with 12 bases in the middle. The CDR3 consists of 14 residues. DNA for the CDR3: TGTGCCAGCAGTGGGGGGGCGGAAAATCAGCCCCAGCATTTT. It encodes CASSGGAENQPQHF.

The CDR3 is CASSLVPGGQNSGNTIYF. The CDR3 DNA sequence: TGTGCCAGCAGCTTAGTCCCCGGCGGACAAAACTCTGGAAACACCATATATTTT. The chain has TRBV7-6 and TRBJ1-3; D is perhaps TRBD1 (5 bases). Trimming left V 1 base short and J 0 bases short, with 16 bases between. The CDR3 totals 18 residues. The germline V gene has CDR1 SGHVS and CDR2 FNYEAQ.

This rearrangement joins TRBV7-9 to TRBJ1-1, with D possibly being TRBD1 (5 bases). CDR1 is SEHNR, CDR2 FQNEAQ, per germline (reference sequence). The CDR3 runs to 15 residues. V was trimmed by 7 bases and J by 3 bases, leaving 18 bases between them. CDR3 sequence reads: CASKVKGFNHTEAFF. CDR3 DNA: TGTGCCAGCAAGGTGAAGGGGTTTAATCACACTGAAGCTTTCTTT. Filled out from reference TRBV7-9 and TRBJ1-1, the complete variable domain reads DTGVSQNPRHKITKRGQNVTFRCDPISEHNRLYWYRQTLGQGPEFLTYFQNEAQLEKSRLLSDRFSAERPKGSFSTLEIQRTEQGDSAMYLCASKVKGFNHTEAFFGQGTRLTVV.

The rearrangement uses TRBV6-5 and TRBJ2-1; 8 nucleotides align to TRBD2. The V segment lost 2 bases and the J segment 0 bases; nucleotides outside the gene matches: 3. The CDR3 runs to 16 residues. CDR1 is MNHEY, CDR2 SVGAGI, per germline. Written as DNA, the CDR3 is TGTGCCAGCAGTTACAGCGGGAGCGTCTCCTACAATGAGCAGTTCTTC. As protein: CASSYSGSVSYNEQFF.

The chain links TRBV5-5 to TRBJ2-2, with no clear D. V was cut by 1 base and J by 6 bases, with 16 bases left in between. CDR1 SGHKS and CDR2 YYEKEE come from the germline V gene (reference sequence). The CDR3 sequence is 16 residues long. This chain's CDR3 is CASSLLPGSSPGELFF. CDR3 nucleotides: TGTGCCAGCAGCTTGTTGCCGGGTTCCTCCCCCGGGGAGCTGTTTTTT.

The chain couples TRBV5-1 to TRBJ1-1; perhaps TRBD1 as D (6 bases). V was pared by 3 bases and J by 5 bases, with 14 bases between. Looked up from germline, CDR1 is SGHRS and CDR2 is YFSETQ. This CDR3 is 14 amino acids long. The CDR3 sequence is CASSSQGMGTEAFF. CDR3 DNA: TGCGCCAGCAGCTCACAGGGAATGGGGACTGAAGCTTTCTTT.

The rearrangement links TRBV15 to TRBJ1-2; D gene uncertain. The CDR3 loop spans 13 amino acids. Trimming left V 5 bases short and J 5 bases short, with 12 bases between. Germline V gene lookup returns CDR1 LNHNV and CDR2 YYDKDF (reference sequence). Here the CDR3 reads CATSLPGSYGYTF. For the CDR3, the DNA is TGTGCCACCAGCCTCCCGGGAAGTTATGGCTACACCTTC.

This chain connects TRBV6-2 or TRBV6-3 to TRBJ2-2, with 12 bases matching TRBD2. J gave up 3 bases and V 3 bases, and 5 bases lay outside the gene matches. Per germline, CDR1 MNHEY and CDR2 SVGEGT. This CDR3 has 17 amino acids. The CDR3 sequence: CASSYPSGGADTGELFF. In DNA form, the CDR3 reads TGTGCCAGCAGTTATCCTAGCGGGGGGGCCGACACCGGGGAGCTGTTTTTT.

V is TRBV19 and J is TRBJ1-1; 7 bases are shared with TRBD1. Looked up from germline, CDR1 is LNHDA and CDR2 is SQIVND (reference sequence). The CDR3 runs to 15 residues. Trimming took 3 bases from V and 4 from J; bases not matched to a gene: 8. This CDR3 is CASSIGSAGGTEAFF. Here the CDR3 DNA reads TGTGCCAGTAGTATTGGCTCGGCAGGGGGCACTGAAGCTTTCTTT.

The chain combines TRBV7-6 with TRBJ1-5, with 10 bases matching TRBD1. The trim removed 5 bases at V and 7 bases at J, leaving 8 bases unmatched. CDR1 SGHVS and CDR2 FNYEAQ come from the germline V gene. This CDR3 has 15 amino acids. The CDR3 region is CASSTGTGEGQPQHF. The CDR3 bases are TGTGCCAGCAGCACAGGGACAGGGGAGGGACAGCCCCAGCATTTT.

The sample holds a few counts of this clone. The chain joins TRBV5-4 to TRBJ2-7; 11 positions agree with TRBD2. The junction had 7 bases not matched to a gene; V was cut back by 2 bases and J by 3 bases. From germline, CDR1 is SGHNT and CDR2 YYREEE (reference sequence). This CDR3 is 16 amino acids long. CDR3 amino acids: CASSFRLAGLNYEQYF. The CDR3 region has the DNA TGTGCCAGCAGCTTTCGACTAGCGGGACTAAACTACGAGCAGTACTTC.

The chain links TRBV28 to TRBJ1-2; D perhaps matches TRBD1 (6 bases). V shed 10 bases and J shed 6 bases, with 18 bases lying between them. The CDR3 has 13 residues. Germline V gene lookup returns CDR1 MDHEN and CDR2 SYDVKM. The CDR3 sequence: CATTTTGRNGYTF. As DNA, the CDR3 is TGTGCCACCACTACTACAGGGAGAAATGGCTACACCTTC.

This clone occurred once. The chain uses TRBV5-4 and TRBJ2-3, with 9 positions matching TRBD1. The V gene's germline CDR1 is SGHNT and CDR2 YYREEE (reference sequence). This CDR3 comprises 15 residues. V dropped 4 bases and J dropped 8; count of bases not matched to a gene: 11. CDR3 nucleotides: TGTGCCAGCAGCCCGCGGACAGGGGTAGGGGTTACGCAGTATTTT. Translation gives CASSPRTGVGVTQYF.

The chain uses TRBV4-3 and TRBJ2-7; 11 bases map to TRBD1. Germline trimming cut 1 base from V and 4 bases from J; bases unmatched to any gene: 6. CDR1 and CDR2 from the germline V gene are LGHNA and YSLEER. The CDR3 has 16 amino acids. The CDR3 DNA sequence: TGCGCCAGCAGCCAAGCATGGGACAGGGGGACGTACGAGCAGTACTTC. Its translation is CASSQAWDRGTYEQYF.

The chain joins TRBV2 to TRBJ2-7; TRBD2 matches at 11 bases. CDR3 length equals 15 residues. The junction had 4 bases not matched to a gene; V was cut back by 2 bases and J by 4 bases. CDR1 is SNHLY and CDR2 is FYNNEI in the germline V gene. As DNA, the CDR3 is TGTGCCAGCAGTGAAAGTAGCGGGAGGGCATACGAGCAGTACTTC. It codes for CASSESSGRAYEQYF.